One and the same sample provided the 5 T cell receptor beta chains below, sequenced in a study of blood T cells in healthy people across ages. With a J-beta primer mix and a sample-barcoded 5' primer, a second PCR ran roughly 7 to 11 cycles. One entry per CDR3 protein, called by TCRdb with MiXCR from the 5' RACE reads. The sample lists 1.2 million to 1.5 million distinct CDR3 sequences, roughly 59% seen once, with 6.5% to 8% in the top ten. Specimen: blood. The receptors were sampled from a man aged 18 to 29 in good health.

This clonotype has just one count. The chain links TRBV6-5 to TRBJ2-1; D gene unclear. Germline CDR1 reads MNHEY; CDR2 reads SVGAGI. This CDR3 has 15 amino acids. V dropped 6 bases and J dropped 5 bases, with 17 bases sitting between them. For the CDR3, the DNA is TGTGCCAGCAGCCCCCTACGGGTCACTGACAATGAGCAGTTCTTC. Residues: CASSPLRVTDNEQFF.

This clonotype was counted once. This CDR3 reads CASSQLAGTYNEQYF. The CDR3 DNA is TGCGCCAGCAGCCAACTAGCAGGCACCTACAATGAGCAGTACTTC. The V and J genes are TRBV4-1 and TRBJ2-1, with a possible D match to TRBD2 (5 bases). The closer fit of TRBJ2-7 to the DNA end suggests the J call may be wrong. Germline V gives CDR1 MGHRA, CDR2 YSYEKL. The CDR3 extends over 15 amino acids.

The J gene is TRBJ1-2, the V gene TRBV12-3 or TRBV12-4; 7 bases fit TRBD1. The J segment lost 10 bases and the V segment lost 4 bases, leaving 6 bases of the junction unmatched. CDR3 length: 12 residues. The CDR3 DNA reads as TGTGCCAGCAGTTGGAGGGACAGATCCTACACCTTC. Its translation is CASSWRDRSYTF.

The genes are TRBV4-3 and TRBJ2-2, with D hard to call. CDR3 length: 17 residues. Per the germline V gene, CDR1 is LGHNA and CDR2 is YSLEER. V was pared by 1 base and J by 1 base, with 13 bases between. The CDR3 region has the DNA TGCGCCAGCAGCCAAGCTTTACAACCCTTGAACACCGGGGAGCTGTTTTTT. Its protein product is CASSQALQPLNTGELFF.

The chain is built from TRBV7-9 and TRBJ1-6; 9 bases are a match to TRBD1. This CDR3 region has 16 residues. Losses at the gene ends were 0 bases for V and 7 bases for J; bases not matched to a gene: 4. The germline gives CDR1 SEHNR, CDR2 FQNEAQ (reference sequence). The CDR3 DNA reads as TGTGCCAGCAGCTTAGCCCCCGGACAGGGGAATTCACCCCTCCACTTT. As protein: CASSLAPGQGNSPLHF. Drawing the rest from reference TRBV7-9 and TRBJ1-6, the complete variable domain is DTGVSQNPRHKITKRGQNVTFRCDPISEHNRLYWYRQTLGQGPEFLTYFQNEAQLEKSRLLSDRFSAERPKGSFSTLEIQRTEQGDSAMYLCASSLAPGQGNSPLHFGNGTRLTVT.